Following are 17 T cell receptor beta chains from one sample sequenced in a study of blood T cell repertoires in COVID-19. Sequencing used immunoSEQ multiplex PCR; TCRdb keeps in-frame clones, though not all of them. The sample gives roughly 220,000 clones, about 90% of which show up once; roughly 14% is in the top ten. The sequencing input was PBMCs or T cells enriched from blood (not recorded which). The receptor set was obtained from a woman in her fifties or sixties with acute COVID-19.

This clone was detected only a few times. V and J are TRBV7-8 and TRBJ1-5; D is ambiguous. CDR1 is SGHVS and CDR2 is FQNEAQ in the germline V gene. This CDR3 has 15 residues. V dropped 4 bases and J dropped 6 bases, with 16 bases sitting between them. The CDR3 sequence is CASSSIEGRVQPQHF. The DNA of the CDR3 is TGTGCCAGCAGCTCCATCGAGGGAAGAGTTCAGCCCCAGCATTTT.

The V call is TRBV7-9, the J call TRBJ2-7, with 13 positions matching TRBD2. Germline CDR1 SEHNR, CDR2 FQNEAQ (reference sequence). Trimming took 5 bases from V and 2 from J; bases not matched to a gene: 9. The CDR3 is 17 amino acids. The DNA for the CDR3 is TGTGCCAGCAGCCACGGGACTAGCGGGACTGGGACCTACGAGCAGTACTTC. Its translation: CASSHGTSGTGTYEQYF.

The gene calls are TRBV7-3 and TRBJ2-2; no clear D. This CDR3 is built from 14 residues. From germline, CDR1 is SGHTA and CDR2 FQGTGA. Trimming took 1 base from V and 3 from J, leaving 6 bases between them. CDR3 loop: CASSLNSYTGELFF. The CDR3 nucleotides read TGTGCCAGCAGCTTAAACAGCTACACCGGGGAGCTGTTTTTT.

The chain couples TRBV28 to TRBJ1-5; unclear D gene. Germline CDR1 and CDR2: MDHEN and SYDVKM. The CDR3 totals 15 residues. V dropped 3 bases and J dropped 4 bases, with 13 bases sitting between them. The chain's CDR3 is CASSFLDGMNQPQHF. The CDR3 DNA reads TGTGCCAGCAGTTTCCTAGACGGAATGAATCAGCCCCAGCATTTT.

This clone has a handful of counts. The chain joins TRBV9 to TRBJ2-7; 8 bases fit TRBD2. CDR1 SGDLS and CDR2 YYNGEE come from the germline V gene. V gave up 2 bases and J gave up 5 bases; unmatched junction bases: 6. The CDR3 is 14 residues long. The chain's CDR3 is CASSVSASGHEQYF. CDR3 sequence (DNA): TGTGCCAGCAGCGTTTCGGCTAGCGGGCACGAGCAGTACTTC. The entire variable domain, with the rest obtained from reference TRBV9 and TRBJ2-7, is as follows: DSGVTQTPKHLITATGQRVTLRCSPRSGDLSVYWYQQSLDQGLQFLIQYYNGEERAKGNILERFSAQQFPDLHSELNLSSLELGDSALYFCASSVSASGHEQYFGPGTRLTVT.

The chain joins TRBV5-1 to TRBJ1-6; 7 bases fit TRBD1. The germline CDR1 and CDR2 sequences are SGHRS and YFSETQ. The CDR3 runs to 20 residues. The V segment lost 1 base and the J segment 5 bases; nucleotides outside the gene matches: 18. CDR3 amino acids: CASSLRPSSRGTDNNSPLHF. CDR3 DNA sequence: TGCGCCAGCAGCTTGAGACCGTCGTCAAGGGGGACAGATAATAATTCACCCCTCCACTTT. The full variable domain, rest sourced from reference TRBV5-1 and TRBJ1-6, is KAGVTQTPRYLIKTRGQQVTLSCSPISGHRSVSWYQQTPGQGLQFLFEYFSETQRNKGNFPGRFSGRQFSNSRSEMNVSTLELGDSALYLCASSLRPSSRGTDNNSPLHFGNGTRLTVT.

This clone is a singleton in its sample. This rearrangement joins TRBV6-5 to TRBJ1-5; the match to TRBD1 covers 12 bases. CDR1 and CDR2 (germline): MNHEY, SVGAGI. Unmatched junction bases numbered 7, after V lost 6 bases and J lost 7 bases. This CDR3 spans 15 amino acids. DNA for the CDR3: TGTGCCAGCAGGCCGGGACAGGGGGCTGGCCAGCCCCAGCATTTT. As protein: CASRPGQGAGQPQHF.

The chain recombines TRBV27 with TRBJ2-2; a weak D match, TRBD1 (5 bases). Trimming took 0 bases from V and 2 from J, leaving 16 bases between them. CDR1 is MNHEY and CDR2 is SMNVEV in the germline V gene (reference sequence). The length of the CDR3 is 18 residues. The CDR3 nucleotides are TGTGCCAGCAGTTTATCGGAGATGACAGCGACTAACACCGGGGAGCTGTTTTTT. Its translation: CASSLSEMTATNTGELFF.

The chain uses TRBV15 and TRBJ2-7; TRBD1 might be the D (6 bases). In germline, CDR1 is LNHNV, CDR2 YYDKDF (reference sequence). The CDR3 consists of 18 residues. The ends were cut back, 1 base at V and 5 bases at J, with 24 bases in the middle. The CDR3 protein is CATSRVGYRDIGDHEQYF. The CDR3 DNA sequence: TGTGCCACCAGCAGAGTTGGTTACCGGGACATAGGGGACCACGAGCAGTACTTC. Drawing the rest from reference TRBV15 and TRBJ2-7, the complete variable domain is DAMVIQNPRYQVTQFGKPVTLSCSQTLNHNVMYWYQQKSSQAPKLLFHYYDKDFNNEADTPDNFQSRRPNTSFCFLDIRSPGLGDTAMYLCATSRVGYRDIGDHEQYFGPGTRLTVT.

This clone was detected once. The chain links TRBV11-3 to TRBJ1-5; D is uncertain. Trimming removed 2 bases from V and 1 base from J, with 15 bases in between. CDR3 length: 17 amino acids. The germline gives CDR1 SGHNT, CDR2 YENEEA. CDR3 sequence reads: CASSLSGDQGSNQPQHF. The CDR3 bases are TGTGCCAGCAGCTTAAGCGGGGATCAAGGGAGCAATCAGCCCCAGCATTTT.

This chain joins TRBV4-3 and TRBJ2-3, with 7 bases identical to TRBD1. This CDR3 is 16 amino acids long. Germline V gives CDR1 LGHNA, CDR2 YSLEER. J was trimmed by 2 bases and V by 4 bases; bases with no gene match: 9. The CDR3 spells CASSPRQGRDTDTQYF. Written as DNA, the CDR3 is TGCGCCAGCAGCCCGCGACAGGGTAGGGACACAGATACGCAGTATTTT.

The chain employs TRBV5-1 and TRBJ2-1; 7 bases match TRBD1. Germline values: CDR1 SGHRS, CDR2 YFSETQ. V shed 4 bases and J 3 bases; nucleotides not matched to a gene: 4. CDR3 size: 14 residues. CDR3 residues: CASSNRDSYNEQFF. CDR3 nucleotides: TGCGCCAGCAGCAACCGGGACAGCTACAATGAGCAGTTCTTC.

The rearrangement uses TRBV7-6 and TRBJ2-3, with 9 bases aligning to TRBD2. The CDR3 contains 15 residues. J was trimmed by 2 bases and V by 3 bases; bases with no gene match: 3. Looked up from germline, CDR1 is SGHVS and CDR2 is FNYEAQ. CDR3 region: CASSLGGGVTDTQYF. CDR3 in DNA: TGTGCCAGCAGCTTGGGCGGGGGGGTCACAGATACGCAGTATTTT. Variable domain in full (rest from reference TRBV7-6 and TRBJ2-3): GAGVSQSPRYKVTKRGQDVALRCDPISGHVSLYWYRQALGQGPEFLTYFNYEAQQDKSGLPNDRFSAERPEGSISTLTIQRTEQRDSAMYRCASSLGGGVTDTQYFGPGTRLTVL.

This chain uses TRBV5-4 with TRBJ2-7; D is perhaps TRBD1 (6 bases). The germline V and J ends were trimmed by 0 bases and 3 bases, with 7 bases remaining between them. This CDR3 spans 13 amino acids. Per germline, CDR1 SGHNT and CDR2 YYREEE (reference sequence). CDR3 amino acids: CASSLEGGYEQYF. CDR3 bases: TGTGCCAGCAGCTTGGAAGGGGGCTACGAGCAGTACTTC.

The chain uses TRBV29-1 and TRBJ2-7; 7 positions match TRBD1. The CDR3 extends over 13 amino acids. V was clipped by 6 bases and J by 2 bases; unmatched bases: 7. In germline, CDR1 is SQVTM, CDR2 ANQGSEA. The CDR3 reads CSVSYRGPYEQYF. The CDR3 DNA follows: TGCAGCGTCTCCTACAGGGGTCCCTACGAGCAGTACTTC.

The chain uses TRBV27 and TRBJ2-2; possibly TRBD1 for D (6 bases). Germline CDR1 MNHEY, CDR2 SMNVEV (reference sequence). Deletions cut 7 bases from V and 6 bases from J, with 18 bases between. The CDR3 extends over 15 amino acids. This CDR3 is CASTGFQGTAGELFF. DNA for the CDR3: TGTGCCAGCACCGGATTCCAGGGGACGGCCGGGGAGCTGTTTTTT.

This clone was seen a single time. As DNA, the CDR3 is TGTGCCAGCAGTTACTCTGGGACAGGGCGTCAGCCCCAGCATTTT. This codes for CASSYSGTGRQPQHF. The chain employs TRBV6-2 or TRBV6-3 and TRBJ1-5; 9 nucleotides match TRBD1. V trimming: 0 bases; J trimming: 6 bases; junction bases outside the gene matches: 3. Germline-derived CDR1 and CDR2 are MNHEY and SVGEGT. CDR3 length equals 15 residues.